One sample yielded the 22 T cell receptor beta chains listed below, sequenced in a study of shared clonotypes between healthy human individuals. The data were produced by immunoSEQ multiplex PCR, yet TCRdb's version contains in-frame clones alone and is incomplete. The sample comprises around 2.5 million clones, over 85% of which are singletons, and about 0.39% rests with the top ten. Material: naive CD4+ T cells from PBMCs. Specified subset: CD45RA+ positively selected. These receptors were obtained from a man younger than 35 in good health. Some clones in this sample may be carry-over from other donors' samples.

This clone was found once. V gene TRBV5-1 combines with J gene TRBJ2-7, with TRBD1 identical over 7 bases. The J segment lost 3 bases and the V segment lost 0 bases, leaving 6 bases of the junction unmatched. The CDR3 spans 15 residues. The germline V gene has CDR1 SGHRS and CDR2 YFSETQ. The CDR3 nucleotides read TGCGCCAGCAGCTTGGCCACAGGGGTGTTCTACGAGCAGTACTTC. It specifies CASSLATGVFYEQYF.

The rearrangement joins TRBV30 to TRBJ1-1; no clear D. Germline CDR1 GTSNPN, CDR2 SVGIG (reference sequence). This CDR3 spans 14 amino acids. With 4 bases removed from V and 1 base from J, the gap between germline ends came to 13 bases. The CDR3 region has the DNA TGTGCCTGGATCTCGGGCAGCCAGAACACTGAAGCTTTCTTT. Protein: CAWISGSQNTEAFF.

This clone was recorded once. The chain is built from TRBV29-1 and TRBJ2-7, with no clear D. The CDR3 is made up of 13 amino acids. Per germline, CDR1 SQVTM and CDR2 ANQGSEA. The V gene lost 4 bases and the J gene lost 4 bases, with 14 bases spanning the gap. The CDR3 region has the DNA TGCAGCGTTGTCGGTGGTAGACGTTACGAGCAGTACTTC. Amino acid sequence: CSVVGGRRYEQYF.

The sample holds one count of this clone. The rearrangement joins TRBV11-3 to TRBJ2-7; TRBD2 is a possible D gene (5 bases). V gave up 1 base and J gave up 6 bases, with 13 bases separating them. Per germline, CDR1 SGHNT and CDR2 YENEEA. The CDR3 has 14 residues. CDR3 coding DNA: TGTGCCAGCAGCTTAGTGGGAGCTGTTGGCGAGCAGTACTTC. Translated: CASSLVGAVGEQYF.

About this clone: In the same sample, other DNA sequences code for this CDR3. This chain uses TRBV30 with TRBJ2-3; D not resolved. Between the trimmed V and J ends, which lost 2 bases and 0 bases, there was a span of 6 bases. Germline V gene lookup returns CDR1 GTSNPN and CDR2 SVGIG (reference sequence). The CDR3 consists of 13 residues. CDR3 DNA sequence: TGTGCCTGGAGTCCCACGAGCACAGATACGCAGTATTTT. Translated, it gives CAWSPTSTDTQYF.

J is TRBJ1-2 and V is TRBV14; D may be TRBD1 (5 bases). Trimming shortened V by 10 bases and J by 2 bases, and 14 bases separated the two germline ends. The germline V gene encodes CDR1 SGHDN and CDR2 FVKESK. The CDR3 totals 13 residues. CDR3 nucleotides: TGTGCCACCTCTCCGACAGCCAACTATGGCTACACCTTC. Protein sequence: CATSPTANYGYTF.

The chain couples TRBV4-3 to TRBJ2-7; D remains ambiguous. This CDR3 region has 15 residues. Trimming removed 0 bases at V and 6 bases at J, with 15 bases between. The germline V gene encodes CDR1 LGHNA and CDR2 YSLEER. The CDR3 reads CASSQDAGWNGEQYF. The CDR3 nucleotides read TGCGCCAGCAGCCAAGACGCTGGCTGGAACGGCGAGCAGTACTTC.

The rearrangement uses TRBV19 and TRBJ2-5, with 7 bases identical to TRBD2. The germline gives CDR1 LNHDA, CDR2 SQIVND (reference sequence). The CDR3 has 14 amino acids. V shed 5 bases and J 3 bases; nucleotides not matched to a gene: 6. The CDR3 nucleotides read TGTGCCAGTAGTCCCACTAGCGCAAAAGAGACCCAGTACTTC. This translates into CASSPTSAKETQYF.

The chain combines TRBV28 with TRBJ1-2; 10 bases are a match to TRBD1. This CDR3 has 15 amino acids. Germline-derived CDR1 and CDR2 are MDHEN and SYDVKM. V trimming: 6 bases; J trimming: 4 bases; junction bases outside the gene matches: 8. CDR3 nucleotides: TGTGCCAGCAGGCGGCGACAGGGGGCCGGCTATGGCTACACCTTC. Its translation is CASRRRQGAGYGYTF.

In this sample, this clone turned up once. The genes are TRBV10-3 and TRBJ1-1; 11 bases fit TRBD1. Germline V gene sequence: CDR1 ENHRY, CDR2 SYGVKD. There are 15 residues in the CDR3. Trimming cost V 6 bases and J 3 bases; bases outside gene matches: 6. The CDR3 loop reads CAISGQGAIDTEAFF. CDR3 nucleotide sequence: TGTGCCATCAGCGGACAGGGGGCGATTGACACTGAAGCTTTCTTT.

The chain recombines TRBV7-6 with TRBJ2-1, with D perhaps TRBD2 (6 bases). The CDR3 loop spans 19 amino acids. Germline V gene sequence: CDR1 SGHVS, CDR2 FNYEAQ. V gave up 4 bases and J gave up 2 bases, with 24 bases separating them. This chain's CDR3 is CASSSPGPKSSGAYNEQFF. The CDR3 coding sequence is TGTGCCAGCAGCTCCCCGGGACCGAAAAGTTCGGGAGCCTACAATGAGCAGTTCTTC.

J is TRBJ2-5 and V is TRBV5-5; 7 bases agree with TRBD1. This CDR3 contains 14 residues. The germline V gene encodes CDR1 SGHKS and CDR2 YYEKEE (reference sequence). Germline trimming cut 3 bases from V and 5 bases from J; bases unmatched to any gene: 7. The CDR3 loop is CASSSDRVGETQYF. CDR3 bases: TGTGCCAGCAGCTCAGACAGGGTTGGCGAGACCCAGTACTTC.

The V call is TRBV6-5, the J call TRBJ1-1; no firm D call. The CDR3 contains 14 residues. V lost 3 bases, J lost 0 bases, and 8 bases lay in between. The V gene's germline CDR1 is MNHEY and CDR2 SVGAGI. CDR3 sequence (DNA): TGTGCCAGCAGTTATTCAGAGATGAACACTGAAGCTTTCTTT. It is translated as CASSYSEMNTEAFF.

The chain uses TRBV9 and TRBJ2-2, with D possibly TRBD2 on 5 matching bases. The ends were cut back, 4 bases at V and 1 base at J, with 14 bases in the middle. The germline V gene encodes CDR1 SGDLS and CDR2 YYNGEE. The CDR3 runs to 16 residues. CDR3 nucleotides: TGTGCCAGCAGCCCCACGAAAGGAGGGAACACCGGGGAGCTGTTTTTT. It yields the protein CASSPTKGGNTGELFF.

The CDR3 region has the DNA TGTGCCAGCTCCGCCGGCAGGGGAAGTCACTATGGCTACACCTTC. It encodes CASSAGRGSHYGYTF. V gene TRBV18 combines with J gene TRBJ1-2; the D gene is possibly TRBD1 (6 bases). In germline, CDR1 is KGHSH, CDR2 LQKENI. The V gene lost 6 bases and the J gene lost 3 bases, with 17 bases spanning the gap. This CDR3 is built from 15 residues.

The chain employs TRBV7-8 and TRBJ2-2, with D tentatively TRBD2 (6 bases). Trimming left V 4 bases short and J 6 bases short, with 9 bases between. This CDR3 comprises 13 residues. Germline CDR1 SGHVS, CDR2 FQNEAQ. The DNA of the CDR3 is TGTGCCAGCAGCTGGACGGGAGCCGGGGAGCTGTTTTTT. Translated, it gives CASSWTGAGELFF.

CDR3 amino acids: CASTLQGGDNSPLHF. In DNA form, the CDR3 reads TGTGCCAGCACCCTTCAAGGGGGGGATAATTCACCCCTCCACTTT. This chain joins TRBV2 and TRBJ1-6, with D perhaps TRBD1 (6 bases). The germline CDR1 and CDR2 sequences are SNHLY and FYNNEI. This CDR3 has 15 amino acids. The V end was cut by 7 bases, the J end by 5 bases, with 15 bases between.

The CDR3 region is CASSEVTGFGDTQYF. CDR3 bases: TGTGCCAGCAGTGAAGTGACAGGGTTCGGCGATACGCAGTATTTT. The J gene is TRBJ2-3, the V gene TRBV6-1; the match to TRBD1 covers 7 bases. Trimming at V came to 1 base and at J to 6 bases, leaving 7 bases not matched to a gene. The CDR3 totals 15 residues. CDR1 MNHNS and CDR2 SASEGT come from the germline V gene.

The chain recombines TRBV5-1 with TRBJ2-7; the match to TRBD1 covers 10 bases. This CDR3 has 15 residues. CDR1 is SGHRS, CDR2 YFSETQ, per germline. With 2 bases clipped from V and 3 bases from J, the junction kept 5 bases outside the gene matches. This chain's CDR3 is CASSFSGQGFYEQYF. In DNA, the CDR3 is TGCGCCAGCAGCTTTTCGGGACAGGGGTTCTACGAGCAGTACTTC. Combining the CDR3 with reference TRBV5-1 and TRBJ2-7 gives the whole variable domain KAGVTQTPRYLIKTRGQQVTLSCSPISGHRSVSWYQQTPGQGLQFLFEYFSETQRNKGNFPGRFSGRQFSNSRSEMNVSTLELGDSALYLCASSFSGQGFYEQYFGPGTRLTVT.

V and J are TRBV27 and TRBJ1-4; D is uncertain. Trimming took off 4 bases at V and 0 bases at J, with 9 bases between the two ends. The germline V gene has CDR1 MNHEY and CDR2 SMNVEV (reference sequence). The CDR3 is 15 residues long. The CDR3 DNA follows: TGTGCCAGCAGTTGGGAGTTTGCAACTAATGAAAAACTGTTTTTT. This codes for CASSWEFATNEKLFF.

This chain links TRBV30 with TRBJ1-1, with 9 bases matching TRBD1. CDR1 is GTSNPN and CDR2 is SVGIG in the germline V gene (reference sequence). This CDR3 is 14 amino acids long. Losses at the gene ends were 5 bases for V and 7 bases for J; bases not matched to a gene: 11. The DNA for the CDR3 is TGTGCCTGGGGCCTTGGGACAGGGCCATTTGAAGCTTTCTTT. Its protein product is CAWGLGTGPFEAFF.

Concerning this clone itself: Distinct nucleotide sequences in the sample also encode this CDR3. In DNA, the CDR3 is TGTGCCAGCACCCCCGCCGCGGGGGGGAGGTACGAGCAGTACTTC. Its translation: CASTPAAGGRYEQYF. The V gene is TRBV6-6, the J gene TRBJ2-7; 9 bases align to TRBD2. J gave up 4 bases and V 7 bases, and 11 bases lay outside the gene matches. The CDR3 runs 15 residues. Germline V lookup: CDR1 MNHNY, CDR2 SVGAGI (reference sequence).